This T cell receptor (beta chain) was recorded in a study of cytomegalovirus exposure and HLA in healthy donors. The PCR had 60 Vbeta and 13 Jbeta primers. The assay was immunoSEQ multiplex PCR, and TCRdb's table has in-frame clones only and misses some. The table has 100,000 or so clones, around three quarters seen once. Comments on this clone: What it recognizes is unknown.

This CDR3 is built from 14 residues. Germline loops: CDR1 SNHLY, CDR2 FYNNEI. Between the trimmed V and J ends, which lost 2 bases and 5 bases, there was a span of 10 bases. Study results and limitations: The authors assumed roughly uniform sequencing depth across donors for presence/absence analyses.

The TCR was taken from a woman aged 50 to 60 in good health and CMV-seropositive. This rearrangement joins TRBV2 to TRBJ1-5; tentative D call: TRBD1 (6 bases). Sequencing was performed on PBMCs. CDR3 nucleotides: TGTGCCAGCAGTGAAAGCAGGGGCGATCAGCCCCAGCATTTT. Residues: CASSESRGDQPQHF. The entire variable domain, with the rest obtained from reference TRBV2 and TRBJ1-5, is as follows: EPEVTQTPSHQVTQMGQEVILRCVPISNHLYFYWYRQILGQKVEFLVSFYNNEISEKSEIFDDQFSVERPDGSNFTLKIRSTKLEDSAMYFCASSESRGDQPQHFGDGTRLSIL.